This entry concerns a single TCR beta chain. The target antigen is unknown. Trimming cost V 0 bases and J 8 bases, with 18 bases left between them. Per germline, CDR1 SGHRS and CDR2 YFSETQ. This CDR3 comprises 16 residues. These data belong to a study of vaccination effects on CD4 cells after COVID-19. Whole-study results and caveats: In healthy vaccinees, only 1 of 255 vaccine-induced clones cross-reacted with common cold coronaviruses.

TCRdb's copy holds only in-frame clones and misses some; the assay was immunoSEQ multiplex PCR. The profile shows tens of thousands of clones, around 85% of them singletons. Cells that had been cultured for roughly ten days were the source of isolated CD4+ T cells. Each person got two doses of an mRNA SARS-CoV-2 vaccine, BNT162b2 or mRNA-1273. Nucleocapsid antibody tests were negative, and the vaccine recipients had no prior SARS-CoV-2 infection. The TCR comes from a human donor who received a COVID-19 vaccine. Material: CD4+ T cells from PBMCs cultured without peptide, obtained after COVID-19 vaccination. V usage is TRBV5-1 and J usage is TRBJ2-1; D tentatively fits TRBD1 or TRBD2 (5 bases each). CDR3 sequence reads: CASSLESGPMLDEQFF. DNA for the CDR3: TGCGCCAGCAGCTTGGAGTCGGGGCCAATGTTGGATGAGCAGTTCTTC.